These 20 T cell receptor beta chains originate from one sample sequenced in a study of shared clonotypes between healthy human individuals. The data were produced by immunoSEQ multiplex PCR, yet TCRdb's version contains in-frame clones alone and is incomplete. The sample shows about 1.5 million clones, roughly 96% of them seen only once. Source material: naive CD4+ T cells sorted from blood. Subset noted: CD45RA+ positively selected. The receptor set was obtained from a man younger than 40 in good health.

The chain employs TRBV28 and TRBJ2-3, with D perhaps TRBD1 or TRBD2 (7 bases each). V dropped 4 bases and J dropped 3 bases, with 11 bases sitting between them. CDR3 size: 14 residues. Germline V gives CDR1 MDHEN, CDR2 SYDVKM. DNA for the CDR3: TGTGCCAGCAGTTCAGGGGGGGGGACAGATACGCAGTATTTT. The encoded protein is CASSSGGGTDTQYF.

This clone appeared a few times. V usage is TRBV6-1 and J usage is TRBJ1-2, with 9 positions matching TRBD1. The CDR3 length is 15 residues. CDR1 and CDR2 from the germline V gene are MNHNS and SASEGT. With V trimmed by 6 bases and J by 5 bases, 10 bases remained unmatched. DNA of the CDR3: TGTGCCAGCAGGAACCGACAGGGGGATGGTTATGGCTACACCTTC. Its translation is CASRNRQGDGYGYTF.

The chain employs TRBV7-2 and TRBJ2-7; 10 nucleotides line up with TRBD2. CDR3 size: 15 residues. Germline V lookup: CDR1 SGHTA, CDR2 FQGNSA. V trimming: 2 bases; J trimming: 6 bases; junction bases outside the gene matches: 7. As DNA, the CDR3 is TGTGCCAGCAGCTTATCGGCTAGCGGGAGTAGCGAGCAGTACTTC. Its translation: CASSLSASGSSEQYF.

The chain couples TRBV12-2 to TRBJ2-1. TRBV12-2 is a pseudogene segment. CDR3 length: 12 amino acids. CDR3 coding DNA: TGTGCAAGTCGCTTAGTGGTATGTGAGCAGTTCTTC. Its translation: CASRLVVCEQFF.

The V call is TRBV7-8, the J call TRBJ2-1, with TRBD2 identical over 14 bases. V shed 4 bases and J 7 bases; nucleotides not matched to a gene: 9. Germline V gene sequence: CDR1 SGHVS, CDR2 FQNEAQ. CDR3 length: 17 residues. The CDR3 protein is CASSWSGTSGSFNEQFF. As DNA, the CDR3 is TGTGCCAGCAGCTGGAGTGGGACTAGCGGGAGTTTTAATGAGCAGTTCTTC.

The chain carries TRBV18 and TRBJ2-3; perhaps TRBD1 as D (5 bases). V was shortened by 2 bases and J by 3 bases, with 9 bases between the two germline ends. Germline assignment: CDR1 KGHSH and CDR2 LQKENI. This CDR3 is 14 amino acids long. The CDR3 region has the DNA TGTGCCAGCTCACCAATGGCAGGGACAGATACGCAGTATTTT. Translated, it gives CASSPMAGTDTQYF.

This chain uses TRBV6-1 with TRBJ2-7; 11 bases match TRBD1. This CDR3 contains 16 residues. Germline CDR1 MNHNS, CDR2 SASEGT. Trimming at V came to 4 bases and at J to 4 bases, leaving 9 bases not matched to a gene. CDR3 amino acids: CASSVADRGPFYEQYF. CDR3 nucleotides: TGTGCCAGCAGTGTTGCGGACAGGGGGCCCTTTTACGAGCAGTACTTC.

This clone was observed once. V usage is TRBV18 and J usage is TRBJ2-3, with 7 positions matching TRBD2. V lost 2 bases to trimming and J lost 14 bases; unmatched junction nucleotides: 4. The CDR3 has 11 amino acids. Germline CDR1 and CDR2: KGHSH and LQKENI. The CDR3 here is CASSPSGIWYF. Here the CDR3 DNA reads TGTGCCAGCTCACCAAGCGGGATATGGTATTTT. Full variable domain (missing parts from reference TRBV18 and TRBJ2-3): NAGVMQNPRHLVRRRGQEARLRCSPMKGHSHVYWYRQLPEEGLKFMVYLQKENIIDESGMPKERFSAEFPKEGPSILRIQQVVRGDSAAYFCASSPSGIWYFGPGTRLTVL.

V is TRBV5-1 and J is TRBJ2-1; TRBD2 might be the D (6 bases). CDR3 length: 12 residues. The ends were cut back, 2 bases at V and 9 bases at J, with 9 bases in the middle. Germline CDR1 reads SGHRS; CDR2 reads YFSETQ. This chain's CDR3 is CASSLLAGEQFF. Written as DNA, the CDR3 is TGCGCCAGCAGCTTACTAGCAGGTGAGCAGTTCTTC.

The chain carries TRBV18 and TRBJ2-1; 8 bases are shared with TRBD2. V gave up 3 bases and J gave up 4 bases; unmatched junction bases: 8. The CDR3 spans 16 residues. Germline CDR1 reads KGHSH; CDR2 reads LQKENI. CDR3 region: CASSPLRGGGYNEQFF. CDR3 nucleotide sequence: TGTGCCAGCTCACCCCTTCGGGGCGGGGGGTACAATGAGCAGTTCTTC.

This chain joins TRBV28 and TRBJ2-7; D uncertain. V lost 4 bases and J 4 bases, leaving 14 bases between the germline ends. Germline lookup yields CDR1 MDHEN and CDR2 SYDVKM. The CDR3 loop spans 14 amino acids. The CDR3 DNA follows: TGTGCCAGCAGTTCCCCCCCGATGGGATACGAGCAGTACTTC. Amino acid sequence: CASSSPPMGYEQYF.

The V call is TRBV6-1, the J call TRBJ1-5; D gene ambiguous. V was shortened by 2 bases and J by 5 bases, with 7 bases between the two germline ends. In germline, CDR1 is MNHNS, CDR2 SASEGT. The CDR3 loop spans 13 amino acids. CDR3 protein: CASSESAYQPQHF. Here the CDR3 DNA reads TGTGCCAGCAGTGAATCGGCCTATCAGCCCCAGCATTTT.

This clone was observed once. The chain carries TRBV12-5 and TRBJ2-2; TRBD2 aligns across 7 bases. CDR3 length: 17 residues. V was clipped by 0 bases and J by 6 bases; unmatched bases: 10. Per the germline V gene, CDR1 is LGHNT and CDR2 is FRNRAP. Here the CDR3 reads CASGLVVGREYPGELFF. The CDR3 region has the DNA TGTGCTAGTGGTTTGGTAGTTGGGCGGGAGTATCCCGGGGAGCTGTTTTTT.

The rearrangement links TRBV6-5 to TRBJ2-3; the D is unclear. This CDR3 is built from 15 residues. CDR1 and CDR2 from the germline V gene are MNHEY and SVGAGI. V dropped 8 bases and J dropped 4 bases, with 19 bases sitting between them. Here the CDR3 reads CASLPRNRPADTQYF. CDR3 DNA sequence: TGTGCCAGCCTCCCCCGGAACCGACCAGCAGATACGCAGTATTTT.

The chain employs TRBV6-5 and TRBJ1-2, with TRBD1 as a possible D gene (5 bases). Trimming stripped 6 bases from V and 9 bases from J, with 14 bases between. Germline V gene data show CDR1 as MNHEY and CDR2 as SVGAGI. The CDR3 is 12 amino acids. Here the CDR3 reads CASSEDKQSYTF. The CDR3 DNA follows: TGTGCCAGCAGCGAGGACAAGCAGAGCTACACCTTC.

The chain combines TRBV9 with TRBJ2-2; 7 positions agree with TRBD1. Trimming cost V 7 bases and J 5 bases; bases outside gene matches: 8. CDR1 and CDR2 (germline): SGDLS, YYNGEE. There are 14 residues in the CDR3. CDR3 in DNA: TGTGCCAGCCGACGGGACAGTGAGACCGGGGAGCTGTTTTTT. Its translation: CASRRDSETGELFF.

The V gene is TRBV6-1, the J gene TRBJ2-7, with TRBD1 matching 8 bases. The CDR3 is 15 residues long. Germline assignment: CDR1 MNHNS and CDR2 SASEGT. V was clipped by 3 bases and J by 3 bases; unmatched bases: 7. The CDR3 loop reads CASSEGTGGSYEQYF. The CDR3, as DNA: TGTGCCAGCAGTGAGGGAACAGGGGGAAGCTACGAGCAGTACTTC.

The chain combines TRBV6-1 with TRBJ2-2, with 9 bases identical to TRBD1. V shed 5 bases and J 6 bases; nucleotides not matched to a gene: 4. Germline CDR1 MNHNS, CDR2 SASEGT. CDR3 length: 14 amino acids. Here the CDR3 reads CASSNRDRAGELFF. The CDR3 DNA follows: TGTGCCAGCAGTAACCGGGACAGGGCCGGGGAGCTGTTTTTT.

Of note for this clone: This sample also contains other DNA sequences that code for the same CDR3. The chain employs TRBV9 and TRBJ2-7; TRBD1 matches 8 bases. J gave up 2 bases and V 0 bases, and 1 base lay outside the gene matches. Looked up from germline, CDR1 is SGDLS and CDR2 is YYNGEE. This CDR3 region has 14 residues. The CDR3 reads CASSVAGQAYEQYF. Written as DNA, the CDR3 is TGTGCCAGCAGCGTAGCGGGACAGGCCTACGAGCAGTACTTC.

The chain uses TRBV4-3 and TRBJ2-7; 10 bases align to TRBD2. This CDR3 spans 18 amino acids. Germline V gene data show CDR1 as LGHNA and CDR2 as YSLEER. V lost 0 bases to trimming and J lost 2 bases; unmatched junction nucleotides: 10. The CDR3 here is CASSQDIPRSGRAYEQYF. CDR3 nucleotides: TGCGCCAGCAGCCAAGATATCCCAAGGAGCGGGAGGGCCTACGAGCAGTACTTC.